The 22 T cell receptor beta chains presented below share a single source sample, sequenced in a study of blood T cells in healthy people across ages. Alongside a J-beta primer mix, a sample-barcoded 5' primer served in a second PCR lasting about 7 to 12 cycles. TCRdb recomputed calls from the 5' RACE reads with MiXCR, one row per CDR3 protein. The sample records around 800,000 distinct CDR3 sequences, roughly 26% being singletons. This sample also belongs to another study, concerning T cells of mothers and their children.

Input material: blood. These receptors were obtained from a boy aged 5-17 years in good health.

The chain links TRBV29-1 to TRBJ2-1; a weak D match, TRBD1 (5 bases). The CDR3 spans 15 residues. CDR1 is SQVTM and CDR2 is ANQGSEA in the germline V gene. Trimming removed 7 bases at V and 5 bases at J, with 21 bases between. This CDR3 is CSERNNPGLNNEQFF. In DNA form, the CDR3 reads TGCAGCGAAAGGAACAACCCAGGGCTAAACAATGAGCAGTTCTTC.

The chain joins TRBV29-1 to TRBJ2-4; the D is unclear. Germline CDR1 is SQVTM and CDR2 is ANQGSEA. The CDR3 loop spans 12 amino acids. V shed 5 bases and J shed 8 bases, with 13 bases lying between them. The CDR3 is CSVTESRDIQYF. CDR3 in DNA: TGCAGCGTTACTGAGAGTAGGGACATTCAGTACTTC.

The gene calls are TRBV5-1 and TRBJ1-2; D may be TRBD1 (6 bases). CDR3 size: 15 residues. Germline CDR1 SGHRS, CDR2 YFSETQ. V lost 0 bases and J 2 bases, leaving 11 bases between the germline ends. CDR3 residues: CASSLVEGGNYGYTF. The CDR3, as DNA: TGCGCCAGCAGCTTGGTGGAGGGGGGCAACTATGGCTACACCTTC.

The chain uses TRBV4-2 and TRBJ2-5; D assignment may be TRBD1 or TRBD2 (5 bases each). Looked up from germline, CDR1 is LGHNA and CDR2 is YNFKEQ. The length of the CDR3 is 15 residues. Trimming removed 0 bases at V and 5 bases at J, with 13 bases between. The CDR3 region is CASSQDLRWGETQYF. The CDR3 DNA reads TGTGCCAGCAGCCAAGATCTACGGTGGGGGGAGACCCAGTACTTC.

This clonotype showed up just a few times. The chain has TRBV5-1 and TRBJ1-1; D gene unclear. V was shortened by 0 bases and J by 9 bases, with 9 bases between the two germline ends. The CDR3 spans 12 residues. Per germline, CDR1 SGHRS and CDR2 YFSETQ. CDR3 nucleotide sequence: TGCGCCAGCAGCTTGGGACCGTCTAAAGCTTTCTTT. Its translation is CASSLGPSKAFF.

The chain has TRBV29-1 and TRBJ2-1; 9 bases are a match to TRBD2. V lost 5 bases and J lost 10; bases outside the gene matches: 9. The CDR3 runs 13 residues. Germline CDR1 reads SQVTM; CDR2 reads ANQGSEA. CDR3 in amino acids: CSVKGYSGGEQFF. The CDR3 coding sequence is TGCAGCGTTAAAGGATATAGCGGGGGAGAGCAGTTCTTC.

This chain connects TRBV20-1 to TRBJ2-3; 10 bases match TRBD2. The junction had 7 bases not matched to a gene; V was cut back by 6 bases and J by 4 bases. The CDR3 sequence is 14 residues long. Germline V gene data show CDR1 as DFQATT and CDR2 as SNEGSKA (reference sequence). CDR3: CSAVISGGPDTQYF. CDR3 DNA: TGCAGTGCGGTGATTAGCGGGGGGCCAGATACGCAGTATTTT.

The J gene is TRBJ2-5, the V gene TRBV7-2, with 7 bases fitting TRBD2. Germline CDR1 SGHTA, CDR2 FQGNSA. CDR3 length: 12 amino acids. Germline trimming cut 5 bases from V and 5 bases from J; bases unmatched to any gene: 2. The CDR3 loop reads CASSGRGETQYF. The CDR3 DNA is TGTGCCAGCAGCGGGCGGGGGGAGACCCAGTACTTC.

In this sample, this clonotype turned up a few times. The gene calls are TRBV4-1 and TRBJ2-5; D is perhaps TRBD1 (6 bases). The DNA matches TRBJ2-1 better at its end, which makes the J call doubtful. The CDR3 is 15 residues long. The V gene's germline CDR1 is MGHRA and CDR2 YSYEKL. The CDR3 DNA reads as TGCGCCAGCAGCCAAGAGGGGGCGAGGGTCAATGAGCAGTTCTTC. This sequence encodes CASSQEGARVNEQFF.

The chain joins TRBV20-1 to TRBJ1-3; D not resolved. Germline values: CDR1 DFQATT, CDR2 SNEGSKA (reference sequence). V was trimmed by 0 bases and J by 0 bases, leaving 6 bases between them. CDR3 length: 14 residues. The DNA of the CDR3 is TGCAGTGCTAGAGATGGAAGCTCTGGAAACACCATATATTTT. Translating gives CSARDGSSGNTIYF.

The chain uses TRBV20-1 and TRBJ2-5; D not resolved. This CDR3 comprises 13 residues. Trimming pared 7 bases from V and 4 bases from J, leaving 16 bases between. Germline V gives CDR1 DFQATT, CDR2 SNEGSKA (reference sequence). CDR3 in amino acids: CSVPTGAIETQYF. Written as DNA, the CDR3 is TGCAGTGTCCCCACCGGAGCGATAGAGACCCAGTACTTC.

V usage is TRBV4-3 and J usage is TRBJ2-5; 13 nucleotides agree with TRBD2. The junction had 9 bases not matched to a gene; V was cut back by 1 base and J by 4 bases. Germline CDR1 and CDR2: LGHNA and YSLEER. The CDR3 runs 18 residues. CDR3 coding DNA: TGCGCCAGCAGCCAAGGTGGATCCACTAGCGGGAGGGGAGAGACCCAGTACTTC. This gives the protein CASSQGGSTSGRGETQYF.

This rearrangement joins TRBV4-1 to TRBJ2-7; tentatively, D is TRBD2 (5 bases). Germline-derived CDR1 and CDR2 are MGHRA and YSYEKL. V lost 1 base to trimming and J lost 6 bases, with 13 bases between them. This CDR3 has 14 amino acids. CDR3 DNA: TGCGCCAGCAGCCAAGCCCTCCGGGGTCGCGAGCAGTACTTC. Translating it yields CASSQALRGREQYF.

V and J are TRBV20-1 and TRBJ2-5; tentative D call: TRBD2 (6 bases). Trimming stripped 2 bases from V and 1 base from J, with 8 bases between. From germline, CDR1 is DFQATT and CDR2 SNEGSKA (reference sequence). This CDR3 has 13 amino acids. The CDR3 region has the DNA TGCAGTGCTAGAAAGGGAGGCCAAGAGACCCAGTACTTC. Amino acid sequence: CSARKGGQETQYF.

The gene calls are TRBV18 and TRBJ2-7; D is undetermined. The CDR3 spans 13 residues. V gave up 0 bases and J gave up 0 bases, with 3 bases separating them. In germline, CDR1 is KGHSH, CDR2 LQKENI. The CDR3 loop is CASSPPNSYEQYF. The CDR3 DNA is TGTGCCAGCTCACCACCGAACTCCTACGAGCAGTACTTC.

This chain connects TRBV7-2 to TRBJ2-7; D ambiguous. Trimming removed 0 bases at V and 3 bases at J, with 9 bases between. This CDR3 is 14 amino acids long. Germline V gives CDR1 SGHTA, CDR2 FQGNSA. The CDR3 loop is CASSLADYGYEQYF. The CDR3 DNA reads TGTGCCAGCAGCTTAGCAGATTATGGCTACGAGCAGTACTTC.

Regarding this clonotype: One junction end disagrees with the germline gene, perhaps due to a read error. The chain links TRBV18 to TRBJ2-2, with D perhaps matching TRBD2 (5 bases). CDR3 size: 14 residues. The V gene's germline CDR1 is KGHSH and CDR2 LQKENI. CDR3 residues: CASSPVQRPGELSF. The CDR3 DNA sequence: TGTGCCAGCTCACCCGTACAGCGCCCCGGGGAGCTGTCTTTT.

This sequence joins TRBV27 and TRBJ2-7; perhaps TRBD2 as D (6 bases). From germline, CDR1 is MNHEY and CDR2 SMNVEV (reference sequence). Trimming took off 3 bases at V and 6 bases at J, with 24 bases between the two ends. This CDR3 region has 17 residues. CDR3 amino acids: CASSFVGGASERGEQYF. The CDR3 region has the DNA TGTGCCAGCAGTTTTGTAGGTGGGGCTAGCGAAAGGGGCGAGCAGTACTTC.

The rearrangement uses TRBV2 and TRBJ1-1, with D maybe TRBD1 (6 bases). The CDR3 totals 14 residues. CDR1 and CDR2 (germline): SNHLY, FYNNEI. The ends were cut back, 6 bases at V and 4 bases at J, with 15 bases in the middle. The CDR3 DNA is TGTGCCAGCAGAGAAAACAGGGAATCCACTGAAGCTTTCTTT. As protein: CASRENRESTEAFF. Variable domain in full (rest from reference TRBV2 and TRBJ1-1): EPEVTQTPSHQVTQMGQEVILRCVPISNHLYFYWYRQILGQKVEFLVSFYNNEISEKSEIFDDQFSVERPDGSNFTLKIRSTKLEDSAMYFCASRENRESTEAFFGQGTRLTVV.

This clonotype has more than one count but fewer than ten. CDR3 amino acids: CASSQDWSGGNSPLHF. CDR3 DNA sequence: TGTGCCAGCAGCCAAGATTGGTCAGGGGGAAATTCACCCCTCCACTTT. The chain is built from TRBV3-1 and TRBJ1-6; 7 positions agree with TRBD1. CDR3 length equals 16 residues. Losses at the gene ends were 0 bases for V and 7 bases for J; bases not matched to a gene: 6. Germline V gene sequence: CDR1 LGHDT, CDR2 YNNKEL (reference sequence).

This clonotype was observed a handful of times. V usage is TRBV20-1 and J usage is TRBJ1-5; 7 bases are shared with TRBD1. This CDR3 is built from 13 residues. V gave up 5 bases and J gave up 6 bases; unmatched junction bases: 7. CDR1 is DFQATT, CDR2 SNEGSKA, per germline (reference sequence). The CDR3 is CSAPRQGGQPQHF. The CDR3 region has the DNA TGCAGTGCTCCCAGACAGGGAGGTCAGCCCCAGCATTTT.

The gene calls are TRBV11-1 and TRBJ2-1; D is perhaps TRBD2 (6 bases). This CDR3 contains 14 residues. The V end was cut by 5 bases, the J end by 4 bases, with 12 bases between. CDR1 and CDR2 (germline): SGHAT, FQDESV (reference sequence). CDR3 sequence reads: CASSRPAGYNEQFF. The CDR3 DNA sequence: TGTGCCAGCAGCCGCCCGGCGGGGTACAATGAGCAGTTCTTC. Using reference TRBV11-1 and TRBJ2-1 for the parts outside the CDR3, the full variable domain is EAEVAQSPRYKITEKSQAVAFWCDPISGHATLYWYRQILGQGPELLVQFQDESVVDDSQLPKDRFSAERLKGVDSTLKIQPAELGDSAMYLCASSRPAGYNEQFFGPGTRLTVL.